One sample yielded the 27 T cell receptor beta chains listed below, sequenced in a study of T-cell memory formation after mild COVID-19. Each CDR3 protein gets one entry after TCRdb re-called the 5' RACE reads with MiXCR. This table has approximately 410,000 distinct CDR3 sequences, under 25% appearing once. The sequenced sample was PBMCs or a T cell subset sorted from them (not recorded which). These receptors were obtained from an adult woman who had mild COVID-19 (a few samples of this study predate the infection). Cell type and time point are not known.

The V gene is TRBV5-5, the J gene TRBJ2-7, with D maybe TRBD1 (5 bases). The ends were cut back, 2 bases at V and 0 bases at J, with 12 bases in the middle. In germline, CDR1 is SGHKS, CDR2 YYEKEE (reference sequence). This CDR3 is built from 15 residues. The DNA for the CDR3 is TGTGCCAGCAGCTTCCGGCAGGGTCCCTCCTACGAGCAGTACTTC. Translated: CASSFRQGPSYEQYF.

In this sample, this clonotype turned up a few times. The chain is built from TRBV5-1 and TRBJ2-2; weak D call: TRBD2 (6 bases). The germline gives CDR1 SGHRS, CDR2 YFSETQ. Trimming pared 4 bases from V and 1 base from J, leaving 11 bases between. The CDR3 extends over 15 amino acids. CDR3 amino acids: CASSLAYVNTGELFF. CDR3 DNA sequence: TGCGCCAGCAGCCTAGCGTACGTGAACACCGGGGAGCTGTTTTTT.

The gene calls are TRBV6-1 and TRBJ1-2; D unresolved. The CDR3 covers 15 residues. Trimming took off 2 bases at V and 2 bases at J, with 12 bases between the two ends. The V gene's germline CDR1 is MNHNS and CDR2 SASEGT. DNA of the CDR3: TGTGCCAGCAGTGAAATCTCAGGCGGAAACTATGGCTACACCTTC. This codes for CASSEISGGNYGYTF.

This clonotype has more than one count but fewer than ten. This rearrangement joins TRBV7-9 to TRBJ2-5, with D possibly being TRBD1 (8 bases). CDR3 size: 16 residues. Germline CDR1 SEHNR, CDR2 FQNEAQ (reference sequence). Trimming took off 5 bases at V and 7 bases at J, with 23 bases between the two ends. The CDR3 reads CASSHRGASGFRTQYF. The CDR3 region has the DNA TGTGCCAGCAGCCACAGGGGGGCTAGCGGCTTCAGGACCCAGTACTTC.

The rearrangement uses TRBV29-1 and TRBJ2-7; 8 positions match TRBD2. CDR3 size: 15 residues. V was clipped by 0 bases and J by 2 bases; unmatched bases: 6. CDR1 is SQVTM, CDR2 ANQGSEA, per germline. CDR3 residues: CSVEDSGGEPYEQYF. The CDR3 DNA reads TGCAGCGTTGAAGATTCGGGGGGGGAACCCTACGAGCAGTACTTC.

In its sample, this clonotype was seen a few times. This chain uses TRBV3-1 with TRBJ2-1; 9 bases are shared with TRBD2. The CDR3 is 16 residues long. CDR1 LGHDT and CDR2 YNNKEL come from the germline V gene (reference sequence). The ends lost 0 bases at V and 10 bases at J; junction bases unmatched: 10. CDR3 bases: TGTGCCAGCAGCCAAGATATACTAGCGGGCACGGGGGAGCAGTTCTTC. Translation gives CASSQDILAGTGEQFF.

CDR3: CASSPGPRLHF. CDR3 in DNA: TGTGCCAGCAGCCCCGGTCCGAGGCTCCACTTT. This sequence joins TRBV12-3 or TRBV12-4 and TRBJ1-6, with unresolved D. The length of the CDR3 is 11 residues. V lost 6 bases, J lost 16 bases, and 13 bases lay in between.

The rearrangement joins TRBV5-1 to TRBJ2-1, with D unresolved. The CDR3 contains 16 residues. With 0 bases removed from V and 6 bases from J, the gap between germline ends came to 16 bases. The V gene's germline CDR1 is SGHRS and CDR2 YFSETQ. The CDR3 sequence: CASSLALGGTSNEQFF. For the CDR3, the DNA is TGCGCCAGCAGCTTGGCCTTAGGCGGTACTTCCAATGAGCAGTTCTTC.

The chain is built from TRBV7-8 and TRBJ2-3, with a tentative D call TRBD2 (6 bases). Per the germline V gene, CDR1 is SGHVS and CDR2 is FQNEAQ. CDR3 length: 16 residues. V was clipped by 5 bases and J by 5 bases, with 20 bases between them. The CDR3 region is CASSPPGLEGRDTQYF. CDR3 coding DNA: TGTGCCAGCAGCCCGCCTGGGCTGGAGGGTAGAGATACGCAGTATTTT.

This clonotype was observed a few times. The V gene is TRBV5-5, the J gene TRBJ1-1; maybe TRBD1 (5 bases). The CDR3 is made up of 17 amino acids. Trimming removed 3 bases from V and 1 base from J, with 19 bases in between. The germline CDR1 and CDR2 sequences are SGHKS and YYEKEE (reference sequence). CDR3 region: CASSYGAGLRQNTEAFF. The DNA of the CDR3 is TGTGCCAGCAGCTACGGCGCGGGACTCAGGCAGAACACTGAAGCTTTCTTT.

This clonotype is a singleton in its sample. The CDR3 nucleotides read TGCGCCAGCAGTCGGGGACACGGTTTGGGCTATGGCTACACCTTC. Amino acid sequence: CASSRGHGLGYGYTF. This sequence joins TRBV23-1 and TRBJ1-2; D perhaps matches TRBD1 (6 bases). TRBV23-1 is designated an ORF whose function remains uncertain. Trimming pared 4 bases from V and 4 bases from J, leaving 16 bases between. The CDR3 covers 15 residues.

This clonotype was detected a few times. The rearrangement links TRBV25-1 to TRBJ1-1; 8 bases agree with TRBD1. Trimming removed 3 bases from V and 8 bases from J; junction bases left unmatched: 2. Per germline, CDR1 MGHDK and CDR2 SYGVNS. This CDR3 spans 12 amino acids. The CDR3 sequence: CASSDSGGEAFF. Written as DNA, the CDR3 is TGTGCCAGCAGTGACTCAGGGGGCGAAGCTTTCTTT.

V gene TRBV12-3 or TRBV12-4 combines with J gene TRBJ1-5; D unresolved. The CDR3 length is 12 residues. Trimming left V 6 bases short and J 10 bases short, with 13 bases between. The CDR3 DNA is TGTGCCAGCAGCCCCACAAACTCCCCCCAGCATTTT. Its translation: CASSPTNSPQHF.

This clonotype has more than one count but fewer than ten. The chain joins TRBV4-1 to TRBJ2-3; the D is unclear. The CDR3 totals 15 residues. Trimming stripped 8 bases from V and 2 bases from J, with 17 bases between. Germline V gene lookup returns CDR1 MGHRA and CDR2 YSYEKL. The CDR3 here is CASATTWVYTDTQYF. DNA for the CDR3: TGCGCCAGCGCCACAACCTGGGTGTACACAGATACGCAGTATTTT.

Only a few counts were recorded for this clonotype. The chain carries TRBV27 and TRBJ2-7, with D possibly TRBD1 on 6 matching bases. This CDR3 has 15 residues. V lost 6 bases and J lost 2, with 17 bases in between. The germline gives CDR1 MNHEY, CDR2 SMNVEV (reference sequence). The CDR3: CASSRNLGATYEQYF. CDR3 in DNA: TGTGCCAGCAGCAGAAATTTGGGGGCCACCTACGAGCAGTACTTC.

This clonotype has more than one count but fewer than ten. The chain has TRBV5-1 and TRBJ1-2, with 7 positions matching TRBD1. From germline, CDR1 is SGHRS and CDR2 YFSETQ. The CDR3 consists of 14 residues. J gave up 8 bases and V 4 bases, and 11 bases lay outside the gene matches. CDR3 DNA: TGCGCCAGCAGCAAGGACAGGCTGGTAGGGGGCTACACCTTC. This encodes CASSKDRLVGGYTF.

The V call is TRBV12-3 or TRBV12-4, the J call TRBJ2-5; 11 bases are shared with TRBD2. V lost 8 bases to trimming and J lost 2 bases; unmatched junction nucleotides: 16. The CDR3 runs 18 residues. The CDR3: CASPGLTSGRLRQETQYF. The CDR3 DNA follows: TGTGCCAGCCCAGGTCTCACTAGCGGGAGATTGAGGCAAGAGACCCAGTACTTC.

In this sample, this clonotype turned up a few times. The chain recombines TRBV15 with TRBJ2-2; D may match TRBD1 or TRBD2 (5 bases each). Germline assignment: CDR1 LNHNV and CDR2 YYDKDF (reference sequence). The CDR3 runs to 15 residues. V lost 1 base and J 8 bases, leaving 14 bases between the germline ends. The CDR3 bases are TGTGCCACCAGCAGAGGACGAGGGGAATGGGGGGAGCTGTTTTTT. The encoded protein is CATSRGRGEWGELFF.

This clonotype was seen more than once but under ten times. A much bigger clone sits one base away, suggesting this may be a read error. CDR3 in DNA: TGCAGCGTTGGGAGAGGGACCTACGAGCAGTACTTC. It is translated as CSVGRGTYEQYF. The genes are TRBV29-1 and TRBJ2-7; tentatively, D is TRBD2 (5 bases). Per germline, CDR1 SQVTM and CDR2 ANQGSEA. The length of the CDR3 is 12 residues. Between the trimmed V and J ends, which lost 4 bases and 2 bases, there was a span of 9 bases.

This clonotype appeared a few times. The V and J genes are TRBV7-2 and TRBJ1-5; a weak D match, TRBD1 (6 bases). There are 16 residues in the CDR3. CDR1 is SGHTA, CDR2 FQGNSA, per germline. V was pared by 1 base and J by 3 bases, with 13 bases between. CDR3 nucleotides: TGTGCCAGCAGCTTAGTCGGGGGGCCGGACAATCAGCCCCAGCATTTT. This translates into CASSLVGGPDNQPQHF.

This clonotype was seen more than once but under ten times. V is TRBV10-3 and J is TRBJ2-1; D gene unclear. V dropped 3 bases and J dropped 3 bases, with 3 bases sitting between them. This CDR3 region has 12 residues. Germline V CDR1 and CDR2: ENHRY, SYGVKD. The DNA of the CDR3 is TGTGCCATCAGTGATGGCTACAATGAGCAGTTCTTC. Translating gives CAISDGYNEQFF.

This sequence joins TRBV7-2 and TRBJ1-1, with 7 bases lining up with TRBD1. Germline CDR1 and CDR2: SGHTA and FQGNSA. Losses at the gene ends were 1 base for V and 1 base for J; bases not matched to a gene: 9. This CDR3 has 17 amino acids. CDR3 sequence: CASSLVGVTGANTEAFF. The DNA of the CDR3 is TGTGCCAGCAGCTTAGTGGGGGTTACAGGGGCGAACACTGAAGCTTTCTTT.

The rearrangement links TRBV11-3 to TRBJ2-1, with D uncertain. Per germline, CDR1 SGHNT and CDR2 YENEEA. V was shortened by 5 bases and J by 7 bases, with 9 bases between the two germline ends. The CDR3 runs to 12 residues. CDR3 DNA sequence: TGTGCCAGCAGCCCCCGACTGAATGAGCAGTTCTTC. Protein: CASSPRLNEQFF.

This clonotype was recorded at least ten times. This chain joins TRBV5-1 and TRBJ2-5, with D perhaps matching TRBD2 (5 bases). CDR3 length: 14 residues. The germline V gene encodes CDR1 SGHRS and CDR2 YFSETQ. V was pared by 0 bases and J by 3 bases, with 9 bases between. CDR3 in DNA: TGCGCCAGCAGCTTGGAGCGGTTGGAAGAGACCCAGTACTTC. Its protein product is CASSLERLEETQYF.

This clonotype was seen a handful of times. The V gene is TRBV12-5, the J gene TRBJ1-1, with 10 bases that match TRBD1. CDR3 length: 16 amino acids. J lost 0 bases, V lost 7 bases, and 8 bases had no gene match. Germline CDR1 LGHNT, CDR2 FRNRAP. In DNA form, the CDR3 reads TGTGCTAGTGAAAGGGACAGGGGATCCCTGAACACTGAAGCTTTCTTT. As protein: CASERDRGSLNTEAFF. The whole variable domain, remainder taken from reference TRBV12-5 and TRBJ1-1, is DARVTQTPRHKVTEMGQEVTMRCQPILGHNTVFWYRQTMMQGLELLAYFRNRAPLDDSGMPKDRFSAEMPDATLATLKIQPSEPRDSAVYFCASERDRGSLNTEAFFGQGTRLTVV.

This clonotype has more than one count but fewer than ten. The chain uses TRBV4-1 and TRBJ2-2; unclear D gene. V lost 0 bases and J lost 6, with 17 bases in between. The CDR3 spans 17 residues. The germline CDR1 and CDR2 sequences are MGHRA and YSYEKL. The chain's CDR3 is CASSQDPPGLSPGELFF. DNA for the CDR3: TGCGCCAGCAGCCAAGATCCCCCGGGTTTGAGTCCCGGGGAGCTGTTTTTT.

The chain recombines TRBV3-1 with TRBJ1-1, with D possibly TRBD1 on 6 matching bases. CDR3 length: 15 amino acids. Per germline, CDR1 LGHDT and CDR2 YNNKEL (reference sequence). V was clipped by 1 base and J by 2 bases, with 11 bases between them. This CDR3 is CASSQAWTENTEAFF. DNA of the CDR3: TGTGCCAGCAGCCAAGCCTGGACAGAAAACACTGAAGCTTTCTTT.